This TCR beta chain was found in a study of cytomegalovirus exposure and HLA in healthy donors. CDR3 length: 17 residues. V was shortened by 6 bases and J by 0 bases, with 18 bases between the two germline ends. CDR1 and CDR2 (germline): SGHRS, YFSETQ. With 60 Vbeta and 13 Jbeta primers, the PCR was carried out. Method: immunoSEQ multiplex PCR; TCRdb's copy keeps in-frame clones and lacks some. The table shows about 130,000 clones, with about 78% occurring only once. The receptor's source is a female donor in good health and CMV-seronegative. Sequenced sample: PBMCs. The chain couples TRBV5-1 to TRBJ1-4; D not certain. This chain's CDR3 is CASKSGFRSATNEKLFF. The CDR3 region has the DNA TGCGCCAGCAAAAGCGGTTTCCGGTCAGCAACTAATGAAAAACTGTTTTTT.